This TCR beta chain comes out of a study of blood T cell repertoires in COVID-19. For the study at large: Acute and convalescent COVID-19 specimens originated in the United States, Italy and Spain. T cells, B-cell-depleted T cells, or PBMCs provided the cDNA or gDNA that served as material.

Study processing details: Amplification of reference gene primers was used by the study to estimate nucleated cell counts. Clones were read by immunoSEQ multiplex PCR, and TCRdb kept only the in-frame ones, dropping some. The DNA was the basis for D and trimming; V, J and clone size are from that table. The data show 91,000 or so clones, around 84% seen once. The TCR originated in a woman aged 55-70 years in a cohort sampled during active or convalescent COVID-19. The source material was peripheral blood.

The CDR3 sequence: CASSLRQGGEKLFF. CDR3 coding DNA: TGCGCCAGCAGCTTACGACAGGGGGGTGAAAAACTGTTTTTT. The chain combines TRBV5-1 with TRBJ1-4, with 9 bases identical to TRBD1. Unmatched junction bases numbered 3, after V lost 2 bases and J lost 7 bases. Germline loops: CDR1 SGHRS, CDR2 YFSETQ. CDR3 length: 14 amino acids.